The next 25 T cell receptor beta chains were all read from a single sample in a study of cytomegalovirus exposure and HLA in healthy donors. The primer mix had 60 Vbeta and 13 Jbeta primers. The table came from immunoSEQ multiplex PCR; TCRdb's copy has only in-frame clones and leaves some out. The data contain about 250,000 clones, around 83% of them singletons. The sequencing sample was made of PBMCs. These receptors all come from a girl aged 2 to 10 in good health and CMV-seronegative.

This clone has only a few counts. J is TRBJ2-7 and V is TRBV16, with D possibly TRBD2 on 6 matching bases. The CDR3 is 13 amino acids. The germline V gene encodes CDR1 KGHSY and CDR2 FQNENV. The V gene lost 4 bases and the J gene lost 4 bases, with 11 bases spanning the gap. The CDR3 loop is CASSPGTVYEQYF. As DNA, the CDR3 is TGTGCCAGCAGCCCCGGGACTGTGTACGAGCAGTACTTC.

This sequence joins TRBV19 and TRBJ1-2, with TRBD1 identical over 7 bases. The CDR3 is made up of 13 amino acids. V shed 7 bases, J shed 3 bases, and the junction held 5 bases outside the gene matches. CDR1 is LNHDA and CDR2 is SQIVND in the germline V gene (reference sequence). Here the CDR3 reads CASTRQGDYGYTF. As DNA, the CDR3 is TGTGCCAGTACGAGACAGGGCGACTATGGCTACACCTTC.

V gene TRBV27 combines with J gene TRBJ2-1; 12 nucleotides match TRBD2. The J segment lost 6 bases and the V segment lost 6 bases, leaving 9 bases of the junction unmatched. CDR3 length: 16 residues. Germline V lookup: CDR1 MNHEY, CDR2 SMNVEV (reference sequence). The CDR3 nucleotides read TGTGCCAGCAGCATCCCACTACTAGCGGGGGGCAATGAGCAGTTCTTC. Translated: CASSIPLLAGGNEQFF.

This sequence joins TRBV5-5 and TRBJ1-4, with TRBD1 as a possible D gene (5 bases). The V gene lost 2 bases and the J gene lost 0 bases, with 8 bases spanning the gap. The CDR3 contains 15 residues. Germline lookup yields CDR1 SGHKS and CDR2 YYEKEE (reference sequence). CDR3 sequence reads: CASSFGQTTNEKLFF. The CDR3 DNA reads TGTGCCAGCAGCTTTGGACAAACAACTAATGAAAAACTGTTTTTT.

This clone was seen only once. V usage is TRBV7-3 and J usage is TRBJ1-4, with D maybe TRBD1 (6 bases). The V end lost 1 base, the J end lost 7 bases, and 13 bases lay between the germline ends. Germline CDR1 and CDR2: SGHTA and FQGTGA. This CDR3 comprises 15 residues. CDR3 nucleotides: TGTGCCAGCAGCTTAAAGCAGACAGGAAGTGAAAAACTGTTTTTT. Its translation is CASSLKQTGSEKLFF.

Turning to this clone: The sample has other DNA sequences that encode this CDR3 too. The chain couples TRBV6-5 to TRBJ1-4, with 10 bases that match TRBD1. The CDR3 extends over 15 amino acids. Germline V gene sequence: CDR1 MNHEY, CDR2 SVGAGI. With 2 bases clipped from V and 8 bases from J, the junction kept 5 bases outside the gene matches. The DNA of the CDR3 is TGTGCCAGCAGTTACGGGGACAGGGGTTACGAAAAACTGTTTTTT. Its protein product is CASSYGDRGYEKLFF.

In nucleotides, the CDR3 is TGTGCCAGCAGCTCTACGGGTACCCCAGAGACCCAGTACTTC. This codes for CASSSTGTPETQYF. The gene calls are TRBV7-7 and TRBJ2-5; D gene unclear. CDR3 length equals 14 residues. Trimming removed 4 bases from V and 4 bases from J, with 13 bases in between. Germline CDR1 reads SSHAT; CDR2 reads FNYEAQ (reference sequence).

This chain uses TRBV6-5 with TRBJ2-5; 8 bases match TRBD2. V trimming: 5 bases; J trimming: 0 bases; junction bases outside the gene matches: 5. The length of the CDR3 is 15 residues. In germline, CDR1 is MNHEY, CDR2 SVGAGI. The CDR3 protein is CASSKSGGHQETQYF. CDR3 nucleotide sequence: TGTGCCAGCAGTAAAAGCGGGGGTCACCAAGAGACCCAGTACTTC.

In this sample, this clone turned up a few times. CDR3 in DNA: TGTGCCAGCAGCTTGGAAGCGGGGGGCTCCTACAATGAGCAGTTCTTC. Its protein is CASSLEAGGSYNEQFF. The chain links TRBV5-4 to TRBJ2-1; the match to TRBD2 covers 9 bases. Germline values: CDR1 SGHNT, CDR2 YYREEE (reference sequence). The V segment lost 0 bases and the J segment 0 bases; nucleotides outside the gene matches: 1. CDR3 length equals 16 residues.

The chain carries TRBV6-6 and TRBJ2-3; TRBD2 matches at 9 bases. Germline V gives CDR1 MNHNY, CDR2 SVGAGI (reference sequence). Losses at the gene ends were 8 bases for V and 5 bases for J; bases not matched to a gene: 8. The CDR3 covers 14 residues. The CDR3 region is CASLSGGRVDTQYF. CDR3 in DNA: TGTGCCAGCCTTAGCGGGGGAAGGGTAGATACGCAGTATTTT.

V is TRBV11-1 and J is TRBJ2-3; TRBD2 matches at 8 bases. This CDR3 contains 15 residues. Trimming took 5 bases from V and 1 from J; bases not matched to a gene: 5. CDR1 and CDR2 (germline): SGHAT, FQDESV (reference sequence). The CDR3 DNA reads TGTGCCAGCAGCCCGAGACTAGCGCGCACAGATACGCAGTATTTT. It yields the protein CASSPRLARTDTQYF.

This clone has a single count. This sequence joins TRBV7-8 and TRBJ1-2; D may be TRBD1 (6 bases). Trimming stripped 5 bases from V and 4 bases from J, with 14 bases between. The CDR3 covers 14 residues. Germline V gives CDR1 SGHVS, CDR2 FQNEAQ. Here the CDR3 DNA reads TGTGCCAGCAGCCACACCGACAGGTCCTATGGCTACACCTTC. Translation: CASSHTDRSYGYTF.

This clone has only a few counts. The rearrangement uses TRBV6-5 and TRBJ2-7, with D unresolved. The ends were cut back, 5 bases at V and 2 bases at J, with 7 bases in the middle. The germline V gene has CDR1 MNHEY and CDR2 SVGAGI. CDR3 length: 12 residues. The CDR3 DNA is TGTGCCAGCAGTAAGTGGCCCTACGAGCAGTACTTC. Amino acids: CASSKWPYEQYF.

The chain links TRBV4-1 to TRBJ1-2; the D is unclear. Between the trimmed V and J ends, which lost 0 bases and 4 bases, there was a span of 15 bases. Germline CDR1 MGHRA, CDR2 YSYEKL. This CDR3 has 16 residues. The CDR3 nucleotides are TGCGCCAGCAGCCAAGATCCATTCGGGTTGGCCTATGGCTACACCTTC. This translates into CASSQDPFGLAYGYTF.

The V gene is TRBV27, the J gene TRBJ2-4; possible D gene TRBD2, 6 bases. Germline V gene sequence: CDR1 MNHEY, CDR2 SMNVEV (reference sequence). CDR3 length: 16 amino acids. The V gene lost 5 bases and the J gene lost 2 bases, with 16 bases spanning the gap. CDR3 sequence: CASSLFSGSPKNIQYF. The CDR3 DNA follows: TGTGCCAGCAGTCTCTTTTCCGGGAGCCCCAAAAACATTCAGTACTTC.

This chain uses TRBV10-3 with TRBJ2-1; TRBD2 aligns across 11 bases. V lost 10 bases, J lost 7 bases, and 12 bases stayed unmatched. Germline-derived CDR1 and CDR2 are ENHRY and SYGVKD. The CDR3 is made up of 15 amino acids. In nucleotides, the CDR3 is TGTGCCACTACCTTACTAGCGGGAGTTGTAAATGAGCAGTTCTTC. Translation: CATTLLAGVVNEQFF.

The sample holds one count of this clone. The V gene is TRBV19, the J gene TRBJ1-5; D not resolved. CDR3 length: 12 residues. Trimming pared 8 bases from V and 4 bases from J, leaving 9 bases between. Looked up from germline, CDR1 is LNHDA and CDR2 is SQIVND (reference sequence). The CDR3 sequence is CASCHRNQPQHF. The DNA for the CDR3 is TGTGCCAGTTGCCACAGAAATCAGCCCCAGCATTTT.

The V call is TRBV6-6, the J call TRBJ1-1; D is perhaps TRBD1 (5 bases). V was cut by 8 bases and J by 8 bases, with 21 bases left in between. The CDR3 has 14 residues. The germline gives CDR1 MNHNY, CDR2 SVGAGI (reference sequence). CDR3 bases: TGTGCCAGCCGCATGGGGCAGACGGATAGAGAAGCTTTCTTT. This encodes CASRMGQTDREAFF.

The CDR3 DNA sequence: TGTGCCAGCAGTTTACAAAACTCTGGGGCCAACGTCCTGACTTTC. It translates to CASSLQNSGANVLTF. V is TRBV27 and J is TRBJ2-6, with no clear D. Trimming took off 2 bases at V and 0 bases at J, with 5 bases between the two ends. Germline V gene sequence: CDR1 MNHEY, CDR2 SMNVEV (reference sequence). The CDR3 sequence is 15 residues long.

The genes are TRBV6-5 and TRBJ2-1; 7 nucleotides agree with TRBD1. The CDR3 runs 13 residues. With V trimmed by 6 bases and J by 10 bases, 9 bases remained unmatched. CDR1 and CDR2 (germline): MNHEY, SVGAGI. The CDR3 sequence: CASRKDRWEEQFF. CDR3 in DNA: TGTGCCAGCAGGAAGGACAGGTGGGAGGAGCAGTTCTTC.

The rearrangement uses TRBV5-1 and TRBJ2-3, with 7 bases identical to TRBD2. Germline values: CDR1 SGHRS, CDR2 YFSETQ. V lost 4 bases to trimming and J lost 1 base; unmatched junction nucleotides: 6. CDR3 length: 15 amino acids. The CDR3 reads CASSNPSGGTDTQYF. The CDR3 DNA follows: TGCGCCAGCAGCAATCCAAGCGGGGGCACAGATACGCAGTATTTT.

Written as DNA, the CDR3 is TGTGCCAGCAGTTTGAACGGTAACTATGGCTACACCTTC. Amino acid sequence: CASSLNGNYGYTF. The chain couples TRBV27 to TRBJ1-2; D gene ambiguous. V dropped 3 bases and J dropped 1 base, with 6 bases sitting between them. There are 13 residues in the CDR3. Germline loops: CDR1 MNHEY, CDR2 SMNVEV (reference sequence).

The CDR3 region is CASSRRASGGTDTQYF. CDR3 nucleotides: TGCGCCAGCAGCCGCCGCGCTAGCGGGGGCACAGATACGCAGTATTTT. This chain joins TRBV5-1 and TRBJ2-3, with TRBD2 identical over 9 bases. Germline lookup yields CDR1 SGHRS and CDR2 YFSETQ. With 4 bases clipped from V and 1 base from J, the junction kept 7 bases outside the gene matches. This CDR3 is 16 amino acids long. Full variable domain (missing parts from reference TRBV5-1 and TRBJ2-3): KAGVTQTPRYLIKTRGQQVTLSCSPISGHRSVSWYQQTPGQGLQFLFEYFSETQRNKGNFPGRFSGRQFSNSRSEMNVSTLELGDSALYLCASSRRASGGTDTQYFGPGTRLTVL.

Worth noting for this clone: Other nucleotide sequences in the sample specify the same CDR3. The rearrangement joins TRBV7-2 to TRBJ1-1; unclear D gene. This CDR3 comprises 12 residues. Trimming pared 1 base from V and 5 bases from J, leaving 5 bases between. CDR1 and CDR2 (germline): SGHTA, FQGNSA. CDR3 in DNA: TGTGCCAGCAGCTTAGGGAGAACTGAAGCTTTCTTT. Amino acid sequence: CASSLGRTEAFF.

CDR3 in DNA: TGTGCCAGCAGTCGGACAGGGGGTCAGCCCCAGCATTTT. As protein: CASSRTGGQPQHF. The chain is built from TRBV6-5 and TRBJ1-5; 10 nucleotides line up with TRBD1. Trimming removed 5 bases from V and 6 bases from J; junction bases left unmatched: 1. This CDR3 is built from 13 residues. CDR1 is MNHEY and CDR2 is SVGAGI in the germline V gene.